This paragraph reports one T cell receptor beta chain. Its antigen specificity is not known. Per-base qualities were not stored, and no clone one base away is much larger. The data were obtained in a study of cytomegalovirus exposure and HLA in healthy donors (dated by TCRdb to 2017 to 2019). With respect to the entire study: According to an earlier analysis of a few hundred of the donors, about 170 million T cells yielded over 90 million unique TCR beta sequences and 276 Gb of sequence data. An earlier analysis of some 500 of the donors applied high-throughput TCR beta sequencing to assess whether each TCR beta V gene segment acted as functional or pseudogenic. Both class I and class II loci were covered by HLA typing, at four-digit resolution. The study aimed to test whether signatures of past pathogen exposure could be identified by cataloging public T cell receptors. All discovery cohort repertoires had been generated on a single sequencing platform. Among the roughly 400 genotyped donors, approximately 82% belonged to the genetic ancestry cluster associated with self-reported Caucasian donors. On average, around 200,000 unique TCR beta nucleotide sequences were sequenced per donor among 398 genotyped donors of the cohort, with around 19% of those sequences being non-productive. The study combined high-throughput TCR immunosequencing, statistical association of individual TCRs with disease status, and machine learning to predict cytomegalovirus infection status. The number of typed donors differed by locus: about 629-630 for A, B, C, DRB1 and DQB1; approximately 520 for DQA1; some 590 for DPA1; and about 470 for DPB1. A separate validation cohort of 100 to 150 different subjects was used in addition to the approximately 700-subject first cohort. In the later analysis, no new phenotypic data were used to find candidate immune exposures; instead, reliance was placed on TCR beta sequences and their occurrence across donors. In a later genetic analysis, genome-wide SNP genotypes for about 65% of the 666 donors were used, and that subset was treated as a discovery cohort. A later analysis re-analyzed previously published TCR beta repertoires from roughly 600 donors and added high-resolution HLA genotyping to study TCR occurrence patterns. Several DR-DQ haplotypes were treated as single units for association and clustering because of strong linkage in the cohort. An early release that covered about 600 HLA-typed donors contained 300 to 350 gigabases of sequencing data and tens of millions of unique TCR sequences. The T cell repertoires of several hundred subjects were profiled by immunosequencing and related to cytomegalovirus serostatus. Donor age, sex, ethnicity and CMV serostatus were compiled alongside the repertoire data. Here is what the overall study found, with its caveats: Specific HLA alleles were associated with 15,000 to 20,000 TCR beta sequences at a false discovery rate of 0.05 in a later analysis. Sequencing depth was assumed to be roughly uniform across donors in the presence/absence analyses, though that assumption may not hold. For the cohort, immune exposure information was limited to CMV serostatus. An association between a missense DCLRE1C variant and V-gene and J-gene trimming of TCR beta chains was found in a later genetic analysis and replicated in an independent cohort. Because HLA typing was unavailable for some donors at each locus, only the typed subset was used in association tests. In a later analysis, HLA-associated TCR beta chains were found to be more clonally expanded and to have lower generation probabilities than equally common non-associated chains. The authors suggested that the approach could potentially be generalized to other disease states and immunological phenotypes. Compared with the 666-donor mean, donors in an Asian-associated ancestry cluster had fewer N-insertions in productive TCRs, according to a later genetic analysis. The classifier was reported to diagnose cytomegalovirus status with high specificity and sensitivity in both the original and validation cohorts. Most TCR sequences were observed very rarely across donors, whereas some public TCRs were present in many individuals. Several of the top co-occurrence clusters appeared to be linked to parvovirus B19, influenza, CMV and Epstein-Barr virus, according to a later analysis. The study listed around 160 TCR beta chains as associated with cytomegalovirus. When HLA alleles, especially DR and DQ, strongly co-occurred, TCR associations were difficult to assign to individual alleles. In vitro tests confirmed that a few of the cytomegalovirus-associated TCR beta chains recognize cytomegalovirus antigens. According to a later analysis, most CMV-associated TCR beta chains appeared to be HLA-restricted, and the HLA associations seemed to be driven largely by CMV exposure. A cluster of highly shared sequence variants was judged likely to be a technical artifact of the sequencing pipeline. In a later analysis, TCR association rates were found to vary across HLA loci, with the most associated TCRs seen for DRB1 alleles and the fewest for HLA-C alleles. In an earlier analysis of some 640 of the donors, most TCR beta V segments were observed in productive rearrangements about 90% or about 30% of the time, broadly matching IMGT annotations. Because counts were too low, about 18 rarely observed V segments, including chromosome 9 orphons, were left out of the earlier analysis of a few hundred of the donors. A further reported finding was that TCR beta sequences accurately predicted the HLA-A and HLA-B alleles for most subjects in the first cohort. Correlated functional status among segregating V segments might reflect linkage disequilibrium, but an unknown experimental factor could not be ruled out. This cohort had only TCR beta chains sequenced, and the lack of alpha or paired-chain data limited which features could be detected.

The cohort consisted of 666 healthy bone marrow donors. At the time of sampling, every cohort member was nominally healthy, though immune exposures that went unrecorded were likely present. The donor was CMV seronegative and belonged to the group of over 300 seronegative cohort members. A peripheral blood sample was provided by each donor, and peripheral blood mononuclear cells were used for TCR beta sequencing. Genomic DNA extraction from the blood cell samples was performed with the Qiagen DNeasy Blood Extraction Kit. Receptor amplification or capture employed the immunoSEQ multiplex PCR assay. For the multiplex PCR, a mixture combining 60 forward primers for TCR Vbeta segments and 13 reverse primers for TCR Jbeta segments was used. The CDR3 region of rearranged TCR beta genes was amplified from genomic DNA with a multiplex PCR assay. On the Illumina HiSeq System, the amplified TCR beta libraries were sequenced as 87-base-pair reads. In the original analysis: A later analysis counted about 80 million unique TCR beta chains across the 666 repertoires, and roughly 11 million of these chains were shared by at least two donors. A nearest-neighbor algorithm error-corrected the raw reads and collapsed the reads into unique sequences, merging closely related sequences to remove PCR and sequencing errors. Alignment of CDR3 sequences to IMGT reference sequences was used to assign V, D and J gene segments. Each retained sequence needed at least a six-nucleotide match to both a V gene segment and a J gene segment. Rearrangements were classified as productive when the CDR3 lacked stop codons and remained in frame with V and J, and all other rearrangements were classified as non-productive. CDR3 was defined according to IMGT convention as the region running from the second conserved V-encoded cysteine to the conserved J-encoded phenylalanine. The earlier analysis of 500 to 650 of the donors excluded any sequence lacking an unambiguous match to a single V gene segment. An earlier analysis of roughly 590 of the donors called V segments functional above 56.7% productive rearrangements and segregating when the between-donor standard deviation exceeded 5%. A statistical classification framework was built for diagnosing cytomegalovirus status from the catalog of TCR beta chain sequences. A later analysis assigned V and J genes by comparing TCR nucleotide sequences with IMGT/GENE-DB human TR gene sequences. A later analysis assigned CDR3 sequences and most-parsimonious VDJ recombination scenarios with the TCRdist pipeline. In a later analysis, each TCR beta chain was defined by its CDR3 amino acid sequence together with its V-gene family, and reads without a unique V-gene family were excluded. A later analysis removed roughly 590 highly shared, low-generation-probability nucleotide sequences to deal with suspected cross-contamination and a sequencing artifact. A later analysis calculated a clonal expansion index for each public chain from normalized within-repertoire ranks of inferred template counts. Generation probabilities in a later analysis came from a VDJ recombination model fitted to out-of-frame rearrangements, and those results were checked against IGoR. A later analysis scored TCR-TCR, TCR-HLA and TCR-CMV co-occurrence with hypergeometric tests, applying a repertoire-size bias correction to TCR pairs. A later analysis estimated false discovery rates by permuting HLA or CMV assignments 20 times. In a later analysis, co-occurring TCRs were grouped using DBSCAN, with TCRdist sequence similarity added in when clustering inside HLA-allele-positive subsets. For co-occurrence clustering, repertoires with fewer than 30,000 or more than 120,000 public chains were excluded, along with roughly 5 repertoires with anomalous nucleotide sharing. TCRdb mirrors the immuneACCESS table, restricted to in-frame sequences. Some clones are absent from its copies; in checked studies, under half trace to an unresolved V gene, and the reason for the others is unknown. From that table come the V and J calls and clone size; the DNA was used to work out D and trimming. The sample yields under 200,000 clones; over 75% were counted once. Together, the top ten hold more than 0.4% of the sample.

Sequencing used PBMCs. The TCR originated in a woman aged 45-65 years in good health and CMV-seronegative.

The CDR3 sequence is CASSEGHRARTEAFF. The bases are TGCGCCAGCAGTGAGGGGCACAGGGCGAGGACTGAAGCTTTCTTT. The chain employs TRBV5-1 and TRBJ1-1, with a tentative D gene TRBD1 over 6 matching bases. V and J are truncated by 5 bases and 5 bases respectively, leaving an intervening sequence of 19 bases. The CDR3 contains 15 residues, cysteine and phenylalanine counted. Of the read, only the CDR3 DNA is kept; its 45 bases are in frame from base 1. According to the germline V gene, CDR1 reads SGHRS and CDR2 reads YFSETQ.